This T cell receptor (beta chain) is from a study of tumor-infiltrating lymphocytes in localized non-small cell lung cancer listed by TCRdb under 2021. The study in broad terms: Patients whose samples were collected after neoadjuvant chemotherapy, as well as both smokers and never-smokers and several histologies, were included in the cohort. From each patient came resected tumor tissue plus uninvolved lung tissue from that same patient, and the uninvolved lung tissue was described as non-adjacent to the tumor. TCR sequencing was one of several integrated assays, alongside flow cytometry, multiplex immunofluorescence, RNA-seq, exome sequencing and proteomics, applied to the same patients. In total, the ICON cohort was made up of about 150 surgical patients who had localized non-small cell lung cancer and whose tumors were resected. For a few dozen patients, immunoSEQ T-cell fraction was compared between paired tumor and uninvolved lung.

The T-cell fraction in tumor and uninvolved lung tissue was obtained from TCR sequencing using the immunoSEQ assay. On the study's bioinformatics: In the survival analysis, patients were divided into a high T-cell fraction group (upper tertile) and a low T-cell fraction group (lower two tertiles), and the two groups were compared using a log-rank test. A signed-rank test was used to test differences in T-cell fraction between paired tumor and uninvolved lung samples. TCRdb limited this immuneACCESS table to in-frame rearrangements with V and J called. A share of clones is missing; checked studies link under half to unresolved V genes, and the rest is unexplained. V and J calls and clone size are given by that table; D and trimming were obtained from the DNA. In all, the sample holds roughly 30,000 clones, and 80% to 90% of those were seen once. Of the sample, roughly 2% falls within the top ten clones.

On this clone itself: This clone's antigen is unknown. Base qualities are not provided; no much larger clone lies one nucleotide away.

General findings and caveats noted by the study authors: Because different pieces of the same tissue were used for different assays, technical variation could not be separated from intratumor heterogeneity. The TCR-derived T-cell fraction showed no difference between the flow cytometry-defined immunotypes IM1 (good prognosis) and IM2 (poor prognosis). Assay coverage varied across patients depending on available tissue quantity, so only a subset of the cohort had TCR sequencing. No association of tumor T-cell fraction from TCR sequencing with recurrence-free survival was found (p = 0.61). Higher T cell infiltration in tumors than in uninvolved lung tissue was supported by TCRbeta sequencing, consistent with immunofluorescence CD3 counts.

Enrollment in ICON was initiated in 2016, and the last patient was enrolled in 2018. In a subcohort of 65 to 85 patients, fresh tumor and matched uninvolved tissue were collected for in-depth immune analyses, with TCR sequencing among those analyses. DNA for TCR sequencing was isolated from bulk tissue, and no cell sorting was done. The sequencing input was lung tumor tissue. This TCR was recovered from a human donor with non-small cell lung cancer.

DNA sequence: TGTGCCAGCAGCCAAGACAGGGATATGACCTACGAGCAGTACTTC. Translated, it gives CASSQDRDMTYEQYF. The chain joins TRBV7-2 to TRBJ2-7, with 7 central nucleotides matching TRBD1. Based on the germline V gene, the CDR1 and CDR2 sequences are SGHTA and FQGNSA. At the junction V is shortened by 5 bases and J by 2 bases; bases outside the gene matches: 9. The CDR3, cysteine through phenylalanine, is 15 amino acids long. CDR3 DNA only is kept here, 45 bases in frame from base 1.